The 19 T cell receptor beta chains in this list originate from one sample, sequenced in a study of shared clonotypes between healthy human individuals. Method: immunoSEQ multiplex PCR; TCRdb's copy keeps in-frame clones and lacks some. In the table there are 2 million to 2.5 million clones, approximately 94% of which are singletons. Sequenced material: naive CD4+ T cells sorted from blood. Stated subset: CD45RA+ positively selected. The source is a man between 18 and 35 years old in good health.

The chain links TRBV10-1 to TRBJ2-7, with 9 bases fitting TRBD1. This CDR3 has 14 amino acids. Unmatched junction bases numbered 8, after V lost 6 bases and J lost 5 bases. CDR1 and CDR2 (germline): WNHNN, SYGVQD (reference sequence). The CDR3 coding sequence is TGCGCCAGCAGCAACCGGGACAGGGCCAACGAGCAGTACTTC. Translated: CASSNRDRANEQYF.

The V call is TRBV5-6, the J call TRBJ2-2; D unresolved. This CDR3 has 15 residues. V was pared by 0 bases and J by 3 bases, with 9 bases between. Per germline, CDR1 SGHDT and CDR2 YYEEEE. The CDR3 protein is CASSLVDGDTGELFF. CDR3 bases: TGTGCCAGCAGCTTGGTCGACGGTGACACCGGGGAGCTGTTTTTT. Variable domain in full (rest from reference TRBV5-6 and TRBJ2-2): DAGVTQSPTHLIKTRGQQVTLRCSPKSGHDTVSWYQQALGQGPQFIFQYYEEEERQRGNFPDRFSGHQFPNYSSELNVNALLLGDSALYLCASSLVDGDTGELFFGEGSRLTVL.

The chain joins TRBV7-3 to TRBJ2-1, with D unclear. The length of the CDR3 is 14 residues. The V gene's germline CDR1 is SGHTA and CDR2 FQGTGA. The V end lost 4 bases, the J end lost 0 bases, and 7 bases lay between the germline ends. CDR3 residues: CASSSFGSYNEQFF. CDR3 bases: TGTGCCAGCAGCTCTTTCGGCTCCTACAATGAGCAGTTCTTC. Combining the CDR3 with reference TRBV7-3 and TRBJ2-1 gives the whole variable domain GAGVSQTPSNKVTEKGKYVELRCDPISGHTALYWYRQSLGQGPEFLIYFQGTGAADDSGLPNDRFFAVRPEGSVSTLKIQRTERGDSAVYLCASSSFGSYNEQFFGPGTRLTVL.

Comment on this clone: The junction shows a germline mismatch at one end, possibly a read error. The genes are TRBV19 and TRBJ1-6, with D uncertain. The germline CDR1 and CDR2 sequences are LNHDA and SQIVND (reference sequence). The CDR3 totals 17 residues. CDR3 in DNA: TGTGCCAGTAGTATGGGCCTCCCTGGGTCCTATAATTCACCCCTCCGCTTT. Translated: CASSMGLPGSYNSPLRF.

Comments on this clone: This specimen includes other DNA sequences encoding the same CDR3. The rearrangement joins TRBV28 to TRBJ1-6; 7 nucleotides align to TRBD1. Germline V gives CDR1 MDHEN, CDR2 SYDVKM. This CDR3 contains 15 residues. Trimming at V came to 4 bases and at J to 6 bases, leaving 6 bases not matched to a gene. CDR3 coding DNA: TGTGCCAGCAGTTCACGACAGGGCCCTAATTCACCCCTCCACTTT. Its protein is CASSSRQGPNSPLHF.

As regards this clone: Other DNA sequences in the same sample also yield this CDR3. The V call is TRBV19, the J call TRBJ1-1; D not resolved. V lost 9 bases and J lost 4, with 12 bases in between. The germline gives CDR1 LNHDA, CDR2 SQIVND (reference sequence). The CDR3 spans 12 residues. CDR3 sequence reads: CASLGGGTEAFF. For the CDR3, the DNA is TGTGCCAGCCTTGGAGGTGGCACTGAAGCTTTCTTT.

The genes are TRBV6-6 and TRBJ1-6; no clear D. The CDR3 covers 15 residues. V lost 2 bases to trimming and J lost 2 bases, with 7 bases between them. The germline V gene has CDR1 MNHNY and CDR2 SVGAGI (reference sequence). The CDR3 sequence is CASSYVQAYNSPLHF. The CDR3 region has the DNA TGTGCCAGCAGTTACGTTCAGGCCTATAATTCACCCCTCCACTTT.

The chain couples TRBV6-1 to TRBJ2-1; 7 positions match TRBD2. Germline CDR1 reads MNHNS; CDR2 reads SASEGT. The CDR3 loop spans 13 amino acids. The ends lost 6 bases at V and 9 bases at J; junction bases unmatched: 8. CDR3 in amino acids: CASSPSGTGEQFF. DNA of the CDR3: TGTGCCAGCAGCCCCAGCGGGACTGGTGAGCAGTTCTTC.

The rearrangement links TRBV4-1 to TRBJ2-1, with a possible D match to TRBD1 (6 bases). Germline V gene lookup returns CDR1 MGHRA and CDR2 YSYEKL. This CDR3 comprises 17 residues. V was trimmed by 4 bases and J by 0 bases, leaving 16 bases between them. The DNA of the CDR3 is TGCGCCAGCAGCCCAGGGGTTATGATGAGCTCCTACAATGAGCAGTTCTTC. Its protein is CASSPGVMMSSYNEQFF.

CDR3 nucleotide sequence: TGCGCCAGCAGCCAAGATTTCGGGGGGAGTTCTAACTATGGCTACACCTTC. Its protein is CASSQDFGGSSNYGYTF. The chain is built from TRBV4-1 and TRBJ1-2; D is possibly TRBD1 (5 bases). The CDR3 extends over 17 amino acids. V shed 0 bases and J shed 0 bases, with 14 bases lying between them. Germline loops: CDR1 MGHRA, CDR2 YSYEKL.

This clone was seen once. The CDR3 nucleotides are TGTGCCACCTCTGAGGGGGACAGGGACTCCGGGGAGCTGTTTTTT. This encodes CATSEGDRDSGELFF. The J gene is TRBJ2-2, the V gene TRBV10-3, with 9 nucleotides matching TRBD1. Trimming took 10 bases from V and 6 from J; bases not matched to a gene: 12. Germline CDR1 ENHRY, CDR2 SYGVKD. The CDR3 loop spans 15 amino acids.

The chain couples TRBV4-1 to TRBJ2-2; the D gene is possibly TRBD1 (7 bases). CDR1 is MGHRA, CDR2 YSYEKL, per germline. The CDR3 covers 16 residues. Trimming removed 4 bases from V and 0 bases from J, with 12 bases in between. CDR3 sequence reads: CASSPGGGPNTGELFF. DNA for the CDR3: TGCGCCAGCAGCCCCGGAGGGGGCCCGAACACCGGGGAGCTGTTTTTT.

This chain joins TRBV2 and TRBJ1-2, with D maybe TRBD1 (6 bases). Germline CDR1 SNHLY, CDR2 FYNNEI. With 6 bases removed from V and 0 bases from J, the gap between germline ends came to 11 bases. The CDR3 is 14 amino acids. DNA for the CDR3: TGTGCCAGCAGCGGACAGCAAGCTAACTATGGCTACACCTTC. Translating gives CASSGQQANYGYTF.

As for this clone: This same CDR3 is encoded by further DNA sequences in the sample. V gene TRBV19 combines with J gene TRBJ1-5, with D hard to call. Germline assignment: CDR1 LNHDA and CDR2 SQIVND (reference sequence). Trimming left V 3 bases short and J 0 bases short, with 6 bases between. This CDR3 spans 14 amino acids. CDR3 loop: CASSIPYSNQPQHF. As DNA, the CDR3 is TGTGCCAGTAGTATCCCCTATAGCAATCAGCCCCAGCATTTT.

The J gene is TRBJ2-3, the V gene TRBV5-1; 8 bases align to TRBD2. This CDR3 has 15 amino acids. Trimming removed 1 base from V and 6 bases from J; junction bases left unmatched: 7. Germline loops: CDR1 SGHRS, CDR2 YFSETQ. The CDR3 here is CASSLSTGGQDTQYF. The CDR3 bases are TGCGCCAGCAGCTTGAGTACGGGAGGGCAGGATACGCAGTATTTT.

On this clone itself: Other DNA sequences in the sample encode the same CDR3. The chain has TRBV29-1 and TRBJ2-3; D is uncertain. This CDR3 has 12 amino acids. V shed 6 bases and J shed 4 bases, with 11 bases lying between them. The V gene's germline CDR1 is SQVTM and CDR2 ANQGSEA. CDR3 protein: CSVELGPDTQYF. CDR3 nucleotides: TGCAGCGTCGAGCTCGGGCCAGATACGCAGTATTTT.

V gene TRBV25-1 combines with J gene TRBJ2-7; D perhaps matches TRBD1 (7 bases). The V end was cut by 3 bases, the J end by 1 base, with 19 bases between. The germline CDR1 and CDR2 sequences are MGHDK and SYGVNS. The CDR3 runs to 17 residues. CDR3 coding DNA: TGTGCCAGCAGTGACCCAAACGGGGGACAGAGATCCTACGAGCAGTACTTC. This translates into CASSDPNGGQRSYEQYF.

The J gene is TRBJ2-7, the V gene TRBV7-2; D is possibly TRBD1 or TRBD2 (5 bases each). CDR3 length: 15 amino acids. V dropped 2 bases and J dropped 2 bases, with 13 bases sitting between them. Germline V gene data show CDR1 as SGHTA and CDR2 as FQGNSA. Here the CDR3 reads CASSLHRDGTYEQYF. Here the CDR3 DNA reads TGTGCCAGCAGCTTACACCGGGACGGTACCTACGAGCAGTACTTC.

As for this clone: Other DNA sequences from this sample encode an identical CDR3 as well. The chain has TRBV5-4 and TRBJ2-2; TRBD2 agrees at 12 bases. CDR3 size: 16 residues. V dropped 4 bases and J dropped 0; count of bases not matched to a gene: 1. Germline CDR1 and CDR2: SGHNT and YYREEE (reference sequence). The CDR3 sequence: CASSRTSGTNTGELFF. CDR3 nucleotides: TGTGCCAGCAGCCGGACTAGCGGGACGAACACCGGGGAGCTGTTTTTT.